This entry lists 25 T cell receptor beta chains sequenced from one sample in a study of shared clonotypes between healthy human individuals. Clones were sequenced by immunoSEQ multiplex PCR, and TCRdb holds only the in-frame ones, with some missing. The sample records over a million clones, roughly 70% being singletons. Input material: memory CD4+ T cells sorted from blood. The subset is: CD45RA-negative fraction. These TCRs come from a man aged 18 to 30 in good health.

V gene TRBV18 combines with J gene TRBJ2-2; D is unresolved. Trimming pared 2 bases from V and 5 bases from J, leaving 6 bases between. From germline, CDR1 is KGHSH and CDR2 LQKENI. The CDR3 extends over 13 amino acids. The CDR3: CASSPIDTGELFF. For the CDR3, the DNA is TGTGCCAGCTCACCAATAGATACCGGGGAGCTGTTTTTT.

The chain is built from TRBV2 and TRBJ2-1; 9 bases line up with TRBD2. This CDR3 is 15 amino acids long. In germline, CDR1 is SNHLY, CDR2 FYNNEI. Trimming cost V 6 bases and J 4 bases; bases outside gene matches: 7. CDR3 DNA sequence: TGTGCCAGCAGCCCGACTAGCGGCGCTTACAATGAGCAGTTCTTC. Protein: CASSPTSGAYNEQFF. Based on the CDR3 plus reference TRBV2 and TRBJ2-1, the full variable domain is EPEVTQTPSHQVTQMGQEVILRCVPISNHLYFYWYRQILGQKVEFLVSFYNNEISEKSEIFDDQFSVERPDGSNFTLKIRSTKLEDSAMYFCASSPTSGAYNEQFFGPGTRLTVL.

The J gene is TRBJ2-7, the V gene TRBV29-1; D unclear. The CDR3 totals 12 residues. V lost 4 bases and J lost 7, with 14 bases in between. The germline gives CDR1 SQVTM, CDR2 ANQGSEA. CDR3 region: CSVASDLWEQYF. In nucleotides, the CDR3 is TGCAGCGTTGCATCAGACCTGTGGGAGCAGTACTTC.

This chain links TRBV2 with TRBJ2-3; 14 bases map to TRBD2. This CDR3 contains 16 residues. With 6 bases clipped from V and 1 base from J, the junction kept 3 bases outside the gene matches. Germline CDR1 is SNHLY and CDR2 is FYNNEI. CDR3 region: CASRRLAGGGTDTQYF. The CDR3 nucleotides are TGTGCCAGCAGACGACTAGCGGGGGGGGGCACAGATACGCAGTATTTT.

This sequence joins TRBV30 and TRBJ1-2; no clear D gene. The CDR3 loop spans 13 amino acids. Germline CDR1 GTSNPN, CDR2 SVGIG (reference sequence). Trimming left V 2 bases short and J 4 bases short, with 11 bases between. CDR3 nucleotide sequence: TGTGCCTGGAGTCCTGATCCCCGCTATGGCTACACCTTC. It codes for CAWSPDPRYGYTF. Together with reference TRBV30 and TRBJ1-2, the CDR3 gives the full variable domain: SQTIHQWPATLVQPVGSPLSLECTVEGTSNPNLYWYRQAAGRGLQLLFYSVGIGQISSEVPQNLSASRPQDRQFILSSKKLLLSDSGFYLCAWSPDPRYGYTFGSGTRLTVV.

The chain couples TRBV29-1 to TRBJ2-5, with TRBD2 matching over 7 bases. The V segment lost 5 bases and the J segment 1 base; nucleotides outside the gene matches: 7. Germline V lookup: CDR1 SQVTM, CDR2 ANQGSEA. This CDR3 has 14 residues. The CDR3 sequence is CSVRDYPFQETQYF. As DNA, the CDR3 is TGCAGCGTTCGGGACTACCCATTCCAAGAGACCCAGTACTTC.

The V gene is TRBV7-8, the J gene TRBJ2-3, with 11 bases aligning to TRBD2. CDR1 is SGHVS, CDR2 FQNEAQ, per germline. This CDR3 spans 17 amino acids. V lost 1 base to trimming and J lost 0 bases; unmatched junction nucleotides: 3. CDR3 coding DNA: TGTGCCAGCAGCTTAGGACTAGCGGGGCCAAGCACAGATACGCAGTATTTT. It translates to CASSLGLAGPSTDTQYF.

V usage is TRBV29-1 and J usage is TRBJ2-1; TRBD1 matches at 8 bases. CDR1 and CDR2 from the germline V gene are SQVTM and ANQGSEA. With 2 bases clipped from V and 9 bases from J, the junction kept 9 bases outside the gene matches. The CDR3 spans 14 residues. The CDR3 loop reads CSVEKDRVIIEQFF. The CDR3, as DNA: TGCAGCGTTGAAAAGGACAGGGTTATAATTGAGCAGTTCTTC.

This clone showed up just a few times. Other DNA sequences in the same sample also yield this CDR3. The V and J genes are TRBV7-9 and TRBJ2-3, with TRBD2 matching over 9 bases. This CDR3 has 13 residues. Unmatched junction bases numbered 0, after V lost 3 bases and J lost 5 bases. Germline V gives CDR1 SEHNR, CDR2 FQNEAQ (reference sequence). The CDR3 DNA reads TGTGCCAGCAGCTTTAGCGGGGGAGATACGCAGTATTTT. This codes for CASSFSGGDTQYF.

The CDR3 nucleotides are TGTGCCAGCAGCCGACCTGGACTAGCGGGCACAGATACGCAGTATTTT. This codes for CASSRPGLAGTDTQYF. This chain uses TRBV5-4 with TRBJ2-3; 10 nucleotides align to TRBD2. Germline assignment: CDR1 SGHNT and CDR2 YYREEE (reference sequence). V trimming: 4 bases; J trimming: 1 base; junction bases outside the gene matches: 6. The CDR3 is 16 residues long.

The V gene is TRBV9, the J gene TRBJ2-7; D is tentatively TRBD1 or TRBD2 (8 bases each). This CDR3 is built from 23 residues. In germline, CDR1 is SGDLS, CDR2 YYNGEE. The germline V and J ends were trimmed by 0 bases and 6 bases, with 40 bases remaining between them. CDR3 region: CASSVDEGSQKDRGRDGTSEQYF. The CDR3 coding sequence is TGTGCCAGCAGCGTAGATGAAGGGTCTCAGAAAGACAGGGGTAGGGACGGGACTAGCGAGCAGTACTTC.

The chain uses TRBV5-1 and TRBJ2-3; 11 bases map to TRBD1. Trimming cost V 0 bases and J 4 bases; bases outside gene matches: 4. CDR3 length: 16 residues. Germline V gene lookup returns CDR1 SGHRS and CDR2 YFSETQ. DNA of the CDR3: TGCGCCAGCAGCTTGGCCGGACAGGGGGCGGCAGATACGCAGTATTTT. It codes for CASSLAGQGAADTQYF. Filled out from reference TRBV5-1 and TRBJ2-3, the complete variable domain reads KAGVTQTPRYLIKTRGQQVTLSCSPISGHRSVSWYQQTPGQGLQFLFEYFSETQRNKGNFPGRFSGRQFSNSRSEMNVSTLELGDSALYLCASSLAGQGAADTQYFGPGTRLTVL.

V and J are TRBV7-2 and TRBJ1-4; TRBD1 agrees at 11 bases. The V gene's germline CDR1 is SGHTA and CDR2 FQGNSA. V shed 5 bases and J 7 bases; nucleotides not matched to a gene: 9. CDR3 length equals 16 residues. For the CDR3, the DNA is TGTGCCAGCAGCCTTGGGACAGGGGGGCGAGGTGAAAAACTGTTTTTT. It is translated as CASSLGTGGRGEKLFF. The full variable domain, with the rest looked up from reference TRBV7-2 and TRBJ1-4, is GAGVSQSPSNKVTEKGKDVELRCDPISGHTALYWYRQSLGQGLEFLIYFQGNSAPDKSGLPSDRFSAERTGGSVSTLTIQRTQQEDSAVYLCASSLGTGGRGEKLFFGSGTQLSVL.

CDR3 bases: TGTGCCTCGAGCCGGGGGAGCGGGGAGCTGTTTTTT. Residues: CASSRGSGELFF. The V call is TRBV10-3, the J call TRBJ2-2; the D gene is possibly TRBD2 (6 bases). Per germline, CDR1 ENHRY and CDR2 SYGVKD. V was clipped by 11 bases and J by 7 bases, with 14 bases between them. The CDR3 consists of 12 residues.

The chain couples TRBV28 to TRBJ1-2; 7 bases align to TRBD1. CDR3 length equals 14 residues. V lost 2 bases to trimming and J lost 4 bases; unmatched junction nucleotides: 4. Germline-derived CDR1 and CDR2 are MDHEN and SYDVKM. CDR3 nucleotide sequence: TGTGCCAGCAGTTTAGAGGGGGCCGGCTATGGCTACACCTTC. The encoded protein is CASSLEGAGYGYTF.

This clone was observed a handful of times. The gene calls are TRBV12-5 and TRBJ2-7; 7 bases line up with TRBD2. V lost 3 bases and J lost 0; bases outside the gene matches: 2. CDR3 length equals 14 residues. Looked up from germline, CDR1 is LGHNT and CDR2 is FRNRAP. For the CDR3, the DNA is TGTGCTAGTGGTTTACTAGCGTCCTCCTACGAGCAGTACTTC. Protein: CASGLLASSYEQYF. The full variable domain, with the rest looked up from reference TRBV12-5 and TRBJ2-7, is DARVTQTPRHKVTEMGQEVTMRCQPILGHNTVFWYRQTMMQGLELLAYFRNRAPLDDSGMPKDRFSAEMPDATLATLKIQPSEPRDSAVYFCASGLLASSYEQYFGPGTRLTVT.

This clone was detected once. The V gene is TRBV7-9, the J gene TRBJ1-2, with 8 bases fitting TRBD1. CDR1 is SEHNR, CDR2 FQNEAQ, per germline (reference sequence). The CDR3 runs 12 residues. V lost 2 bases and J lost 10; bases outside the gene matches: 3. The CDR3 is CASSLSGGAYTF. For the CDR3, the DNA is TGTGCCAGCAGCTTATCAGGGGGCGCCTACACCTTC.

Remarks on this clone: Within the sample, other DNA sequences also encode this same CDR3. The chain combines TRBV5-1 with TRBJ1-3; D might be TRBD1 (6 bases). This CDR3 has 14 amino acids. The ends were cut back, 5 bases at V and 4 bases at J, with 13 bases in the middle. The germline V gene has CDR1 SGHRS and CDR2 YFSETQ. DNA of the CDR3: TGCGCCAGCAGTTCCACAGGGTCAGGAAACACCATATATTTT. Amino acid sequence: CASSSTGSGNTIYF.

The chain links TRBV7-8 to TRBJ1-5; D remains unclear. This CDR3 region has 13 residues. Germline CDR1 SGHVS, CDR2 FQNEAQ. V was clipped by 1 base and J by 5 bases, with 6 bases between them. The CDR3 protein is CASSLGPDQPQHF. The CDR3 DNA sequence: TGTGCCAGCAGCTTAGGGCCGGATCAGCCCCAGCATTTT.

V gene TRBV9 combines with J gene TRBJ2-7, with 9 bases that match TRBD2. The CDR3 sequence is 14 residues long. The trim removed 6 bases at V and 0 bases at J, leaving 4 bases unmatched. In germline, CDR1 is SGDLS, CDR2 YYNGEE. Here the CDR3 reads CASTASGNSYEQYF. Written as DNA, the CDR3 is TGTGCCAGCACCGCTAGCGGGAACTCCTACGAGCAGTACTTC. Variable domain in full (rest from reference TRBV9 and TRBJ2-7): DSGVTQTPKHLITATGQRVTLRCSPRSGDLSVYWYQQSLDQGLQFLIQYYNGEERAKGNILERFSAQQFPDLHSELNLSSLELGDSALYFCASTASGNSYEQYFGPGTRLTVT.

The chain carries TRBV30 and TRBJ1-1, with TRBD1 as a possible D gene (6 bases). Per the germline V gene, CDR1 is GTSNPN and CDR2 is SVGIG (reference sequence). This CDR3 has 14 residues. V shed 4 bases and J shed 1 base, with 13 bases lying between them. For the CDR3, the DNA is TGTGCCTGGAATTTGGGGGGCCCGAACACTGAAGCTTTCTTT. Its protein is CAWNLGGPNTEAFF.

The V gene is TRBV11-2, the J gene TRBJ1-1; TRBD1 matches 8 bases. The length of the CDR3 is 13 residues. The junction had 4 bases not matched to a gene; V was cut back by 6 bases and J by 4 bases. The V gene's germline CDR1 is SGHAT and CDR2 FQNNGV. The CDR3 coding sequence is TGTGCCAGCAGGGGCACAGGGGGCACTGAAGCTTTCTTT. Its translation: CASRGTGGTEAFF.

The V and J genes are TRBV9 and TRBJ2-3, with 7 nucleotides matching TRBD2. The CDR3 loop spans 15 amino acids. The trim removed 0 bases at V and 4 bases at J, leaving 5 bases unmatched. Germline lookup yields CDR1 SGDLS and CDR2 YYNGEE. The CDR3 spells CASSVAPAGPDTQYF. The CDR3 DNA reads TGTGCCAGCAGCGTAGCCCCAGCGGGACCAGATACGCAGTATTTT.

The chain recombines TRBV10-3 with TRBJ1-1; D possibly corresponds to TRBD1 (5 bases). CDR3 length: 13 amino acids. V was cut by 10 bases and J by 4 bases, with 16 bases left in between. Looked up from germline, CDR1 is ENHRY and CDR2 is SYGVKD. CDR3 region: CATTNPTVTEAFF. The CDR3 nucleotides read TGTGCCACGACTAACCCGACAGTCACTGAAGCTTTCTTT.

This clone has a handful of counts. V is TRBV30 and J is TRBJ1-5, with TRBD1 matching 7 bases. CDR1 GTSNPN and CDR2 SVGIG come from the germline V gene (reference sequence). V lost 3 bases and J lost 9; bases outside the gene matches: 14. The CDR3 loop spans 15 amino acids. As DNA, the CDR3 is TGTGCCTGGAGCGCGAAAGGGACAGTCCCTGGGCCCCAGCATTTT. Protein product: CAWSAKGTVPGPQHF. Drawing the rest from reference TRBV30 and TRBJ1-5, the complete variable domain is SQTIHQWPATLVQPVGSPLSLECTVEGTSNPNLYWYRQAAGRGLQLLFYSVGIGQISSEVPQNLSASRPQDRQFILSSKKLLLSDSGFYLCAWSAKGTVPGPQHFGDGTRLSIL.